The 17 T cell receptor beta chains below come from one sample, sequenced in a study of OX40 agonist ivuxolimab in advanced cancers. Clones were sequenced by immunoSEQ multiplex PCR, and TCRdb holds only the in-frame ones, with some missing. The data contain about 50,000 clones, roughly 77% of them seen just once; the ten biggest clones take up roughly 7%. This specimen was CD4+ or CD8+ T cells sorted from blood, taken in a trial of the OX40 agonist ivuxolimab. Every receptor here comes from an adult with an advanced solid tumor such as melanoma, head and neck, liver or kidney cancer.

The CDR3: CASSSMTGATDTQYF. The CDR3, as DNA: TGTGCCAGCAGCTCAATGACAGGGGCCACAGATACGCAGTATTTT. This sequence joins TRBV7-2 and TRBJ2-3, with 8 bases identical to TRBD1. Trimming took 4 bases from V and 2 from J; bases not matched to a gene: 5. Germline CDR1 reads SGHTA; CDR2 reads FQGNSA. The CDR3 extends over 15 amino acids.

The rearrangement links TRBV27 to TRBJ2-6; no definite D call. The CDR3 is 16 residues long. Trimming shortened V by 1 base and J by 0 bases, and 7 bases separated the two germline ends. CDR1 and CDR2 (germline): MNHEY, SMNVEV (reference sequence). For the CDR3, the DNA is TGTGCCAGCAGTTTATTGGTTTTCTCTGGGGCCAACGTCCTGACTTTC. It specifies CASSLLVFSGANVLTF.

In DNA, the CDR3 is TGTGCCAGCAGCTATCAGGGTAATAATTCACCCCTCCACTTT. As protein: CASSYQGNNSPLHF. J is TRBJ1-6 and V is TRBV9; tentatively, D is TRBD1 (5 bases). Trimming stripped 4 bases from V and 5 bases from J, with 10 bases between. From germline, CDR1 is SGDLS and CDR2 YYNGEE. The CDR3 is made up of 14 amino acids.

The V and J genes are TRBV5-1 and TRBJ2-7; the D call may be TRBD1 or TRBD2 (5 bases each). Germline V CDR1 and CDR2: SGHRS, YFSETQ. Trimming stripped 3 bases from V and 2 bases from J, with 15 bases between. CDR3 size: 15 residues. The CDR3 spells CASSYNPGSTYEQYF. The CDR3 region has the DNA TGCGCCAGCAGCTATAATCCAGGGAGTACCTACGAGCAGTACTTC.

The gene calls are TRBV5-1 and TRBJ2-3; D is possibly TRBD1 (6 bases). Trimming cost V 2 bases and J 6 bases, with 19 bases left between them. Germline V gives CDR1 SGHRS, CDR2 YFSETQ. The CDR3 totals 16 residues. The CDR3 nucleotides are TGCGCCAGCAGCTTAGAAGGACAGCCAGGGCCGGATACGCAGTATTTT. Amino acids: CASSLEGQPGPDTQYF.

Regarding this clone: Other DNA sequences from this sample encode an identical CDR3 as well. This chain uses TRBV28 with TRBJ1-1; no clear D gene. V was clipped by 6 bases and J by 4 bases, with 6 bases between them. The CDR3 has 11 amino acids. Germline CDR1 is MDHEN and CDR2 is SYDVKM. The CDR3 region is CASRQTTEAFF. The CDR3 nucleotides read TGTGCCAGCAGGCAAACCACTGAAGCTTTCTTT.

Concerning this clone itself: The junction shows a germline mismatch at one end, possibly a read error. J is TRBJ2-2 and V is TRBV7-9, with a tentative D call TRBD2 (6 bases). The germline gives CDR1 SEHNR, CDR2 FQNEAQ (reference sequence). The CDR3 length is 11 residues. The CDR3 sequence is CASSLVGGLFF. CDR3 nucleotides: TGTGCCAGCAGCTTGGTCGGGGGGCTGTTTTTT.

The V call is TRBV9, the J call TRBJ2-1, with TRBD1 as a possible D gene (6 bases). CDR1 is SGDLS and CDR2 is YYNGEE in the germline V gene. V lost 3 bases, J lost 5 bases, and 18 bases lay in between. This CDR3 comprises 16 residues. The CDR3 DNA reads as TGTGCCAGCAGCGCGGCAGGCGTGACAGGAGACAATGAGCAGTTCTTC. This codes for CASSAAGVTGDNEQFF.

V is TRBV11-3 and J is TRBJ1-1; D ambiguous. This CDR3 has 14 amino acids. CDR1 and CDR2 (germline): SGHNT, YENEEA. V dropped 1 base and J dropped 4 bases, with 10 bases sitting between them. In DNA form, the CDR3 reads TGTGCCAGCAGCTTAGGCCCGACCGGCACTGAAGCTTTCTTT. This codes for CASSLGPTGTEAFF.

The CDR3 bases are TGTGCCAGCAGTTTATCGAGGGGGCTCTGGGAGCCCCAGCATTTT. It yields the protein CASSLSRGLWEPQHF. The chain uses TRBV27 and TRBJ1-5, with 7 bases fitting TRBD1. The CDR3 spans 15 residues. CDR1 is MNHEY and CDR2 is SMNVEV in the germline V gene (reference sequence). Unmatched junction bases numbered 7, after V lost 0 bases and J lost 8 bases.

The V call is TRBV11-2, the J call TRBJ1-1; D possibly corresponds to TRBD1 (5 bases). With 3 bases removed from V and 1 base from J, the gap between germline ends came to 6 bases. Per germline, CDR1 SGHAT and CDR2 FQNNGV. CDR3 length equals 13 residues. CDR3 bases: TGTGCCAGCAGCTTGACAGCGAACACTGAAGCTTTCTTT. It specifies CASSLTANTEAFF.

This clone was seen a few times. The V gene is TRBV6-1, the J gene TRBJ1-2; D is perhaps TRBD1 (6 bases). The V gene's germline CDR1 is MNHNS and CDR2 SASEGT. Trimming took off 4 bases at V and 8 bases at J, with 14 bases between the two ends. The CDR3 has 13 amino acids. In DNA, the CDR3 is TGTGCCAGCAGTGCCAGGGGCGGAAGGGGCTACACCTTC. Translated: CASSARGGRGYTF.

The gene calls are TRBV7-2 and TRBJ1-2; 7 bases match TRBD1. CDR3 length: 13 residues. Germline V CDR1 and CDR2: SGHTA, FQGNSA. V lost 8 bases to trimming and J lost 8 bases; unmatched junction nucleotides: 11. CDR3 nucleotides: TGTGCCAGCCGGAAAAACCAAGGGGGCGGCTACACCTTC. It translates to CASRKNQGGGYTF. The whole variable domain, remainder taken from reference TRBV7-2 and TRBJ1-2, is GAGVSQSPSNKVTEKGKDVELRCDPISGHTALYWYRQSLGQGLEFLIYFQGNSAPDKSGLPSDRFSAERTGGSVSTLTIQRTQQEDSAVYLCASRKNQGGGYTFGSGTRLTVV.

This chain links TRBV10-3 with TRBJ2-7; TRBD1 aligns across 12 bases. Germline V gene data show CDR1 as ENHRY and CDR2 as SYGVKD. The length of the CDR3 is 14 residues. J lost 6 bases, V lost 11 bases, and 11 bases had no gene match. This CDR3 is CASWTGTGGSEQYF. CDR3 DNA sequence: TGTGCCTCGTGGACCGGGACAGGGGGCAGCGAGCAGTACTTC.

V and J are TRBV6-6 and TRBJ2-5, with D tentatively TRBD1 (6 bases). The CDR3 is 14 residues long. In germline, CDR1 is MNHNY, CDR2 SVGAGI (reference sequence). Trimming took 2 bases from V and 4 from J, leaving 11 bases between them. The CDR3 reads CASSYGGQRETQYF. The CDR3 DNA reads TGTGCCAGCAGTTACGGGGGCCAAAGAGAGACCCAGTACTTC.

The gene calls are TRBV7-8 and TRBJ1-6; 11 bases line up with TRBD1. The CDR3 length is 16 residues. Trimming cost V 4 bases and J 5 bases; bases outside gene matches: 4. Germline CDR1 reads SGHVS; CDR2 reads FQNEAQ. The CDR3 protein is CASSSGQGGNNSPLHF. The CDR3 nucleotides read TGTGCCAGCAGCTCGGGACAGGGGGGTAATAATTCACCCCTCCACTTT.

This chain connects TRBV19 to TRBJ1-2; D is possibly TRBD1 (6 bases). The CDR3 totals 15 residues. V was pared by 5 bases and J by 4 bases, with 17 bases between. The germline CDR1 and CDR2 sequences are LNHDA and SQIVND (reference sequence). This CDR3 is CASSGAGEAGYGYTF. CDR3 DNA sequence: TGTGCCAGTAGTGGTGCAGGGGAGGCGGGCTATGGCTACACCTTC.